The sequence of this T cell receptor beta chain was determined in a study of blood T cell repertoires in COVID-19 (dated by TCRdb to 2020 to 2022). Regarding the complete study: Samples from collaborators originated in the United States, Italy and Spain and spanned both the acute and convalescent phases of COVID-19. A de-identified subject ID, COVID-19 status, age in years and sex were almost always included in the sample metadata. The samples were drawn from the first 160 participants of the ongoing ImmuneRACE study and from over 950 subjects provided by 6 global collaborators. Subjects who had been exposed to COVID-19, were actively infected with it, or had recovered from it provided the deeply sampled blood TCRbeta repertoires that made up the dataset. The repertoires were released in a freely available public database intended as a resource for research on the immune response to SARS-CoV-2. The prospective study material was composed of cDNA or gDNA derived from T cells, B-cell-depleted T cells, or PBMCs. HLA class I and class II types, where available, came from metadata supplied by the sample provider rather than from assay-based typing. On the study overall, not on this receptor specifically: How much clinical and demographic metadata was included differed by source and by participant, and the metadata was provided uncurated.

TCRbeta CDR3 regions were amplified from genomic DNA by means of the immunoSEQ Assay, a bias-controlled multiplex PCR. For the original study's pipeline: The number of nucleated cells in each sample was estimated by amplification of reference gene primers within the assay. To quantify the absolute abundance of each unique TCRbeta CDR3 rearrangement, sequence reads were collapsed and filtered. Productive Simpson clonality was computed per sample as the square root of Simpson's diversity index over productive rearrangements. Sourced from immuneACCESS, this table was stored by TCRdb with only in-frame sequences that have V and J called. A share of the clones is absent; for the studies checked, an unresolved V gene accounts for under half, and the remainder has no known explanation. V, J and clone size reflect that table, while D and trimming were determined from the DNA. The sample table lists about 400,000 clones, about nine tenths of them with a count of one. The ten largest clones add up to around 1.7% of the sample.

Notes on this clone: This receptor's antigen is unknown. No per-base quality is available; no much larger clone lies one base away.

Participants in the prospective study were enrolled through a virtual design, were aged about 18 to 100 years, and lived in roughly 24 United States geographic areas. In the prospective study, cohorts were assigned on the basis of participant-reported clinical history obtained from a screening survey and a study questionnaire. For ImmuneRACE Cohort 3, a participant was defined as recovered based on two consecutive negative NP/OP PCR tests, clearance by a healthcare professional, or resolution of symptoms. In the prospective study, mobile phlebotomists collected whole blood, serum and a nasopharyngeal or oropharyngeal swab from each participant. Participants in the prospective study had the option to provide additional blood draws and questionnaires over an approximately 2-month period. Prospective study blood samples were shipped either frozen or at room temperature before DNA extraction. Trimming leaves V shorter by 2 bases and J shorter by 8 bases, with the junction holding 15 bases beyond the gene matches. The CDR3, cysteine through phenylalanine, is 17 amino acids long. The entry retains the CDR3 DNA only, 51 bases that are in frame from base 1. Looking up the germline V gene (reference sequence) yields CDR1 MNHEY and CDR2 SMNVEV.

Sequencing was performed on PBMCs or T cells enriched from blood (not recorded which). This receptor was taken from a woman aged 30 to 39 who had recovered from COVID-19. Recombination linked TRBV27 to TRBJ2-1; TRBD1 aligns with 7 central bases. The DNA reads as follows: TGTGCCAGCAGTTTACCCCTTCCGGGACAGCGGACAGATGAGCAGTTCTTC. This codes for CASSLPLPGQRTDEQFF.